This T cell receptor beta chain was captured in a study of response to subunit inactivated influenza vaccine. TCRdb independently ran MiXCR on the RT-PCR reads; one entry per CDR3 protein. The sample yields around 490,000 distinct CDR3 sequences, about 8% seen once. This clonotype was recorded a few times. No antigen is known for it. Points from the study as a whole: Each seasonal influenza vaccination, the authors suggested, recruits few new T cells.

The V gene lost 4 bases and the J gene lost 6 bases, with 12 bases spanning the gap. The CDR3 is made up of 14 amino acids. Germline V CDR1 and CDR2: MNHEY, SMNVEV (reference sequence). Sequencing was performed on PBMCs from blood, taken less than 30 months after vaccination. J is TRBJ2-2 and V is TRBV27; no clear D. The receptor was isolated from a man between 50 and 69 years old who received an inactivated influenza vaccine. The CDR3 spells CASSSRSRAGELFF. The CDR3 nucleotides are TGTGCCAGCAGTTCGCGTAGTAGGGCCGGGGAGCTGTTTTTT.